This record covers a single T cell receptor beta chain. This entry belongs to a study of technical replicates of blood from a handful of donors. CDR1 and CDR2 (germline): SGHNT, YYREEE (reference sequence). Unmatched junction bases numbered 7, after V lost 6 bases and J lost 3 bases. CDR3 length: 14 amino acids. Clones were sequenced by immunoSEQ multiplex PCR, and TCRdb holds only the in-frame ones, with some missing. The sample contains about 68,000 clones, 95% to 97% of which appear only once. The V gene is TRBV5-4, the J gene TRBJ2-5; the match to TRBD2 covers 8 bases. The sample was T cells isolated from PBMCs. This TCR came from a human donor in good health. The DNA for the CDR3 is TGTGCCAGCACCCGGGGGGGGTGGGAAGAGACCCAGTACTTC. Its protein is CASTRGGWEETQYF.